Following are 15 T cell receptor beta chains from one sample sequenced in a study of OX40 agonist ivuxolimab in advanced cancers. Profiling relied on immunoSEQ multiplex PCR, and the TCRdb table lists in-frame clones only, not all of them. The data hold 15,000 or so clones, with 80% observed a single time. The sample was CD4+ or CD8+ T cells sorted from blood, taken in a trial of the OX40 agonist ivuxolimab. The receptors derive from an adult with an advanced solid tumor such as melanoma, head and neck, liver or kidney cancer.

This clone appeared a few times. The chain employs TRBV7-9 and TRBJ2-6; D gene unclear. Trimming shortened V by 3 bases and J by 9 bases, and 6 bases separated the two germline ends. This CDR3 has 12 amino acids. Germline CDR1 is SEHNR and CDR2 is FQNEAQ (reference sequence). Written as DNA, the CDR3 is TGTGCCAGCAGCTTCGGCTTCAACGTCCTGACTTTC. It encodes CASSFGFNVLTF.

This clone was detected once. J is TRBJ2-7 and V is TRBV2; D gene ambiguous. Between the trimmed V and J ends, which lost 6 bases and 0 bases, there was a span of 9 bases. The CDR3 spans 13 residues. Germline assignment: CDR1 SNHLY and CDR2 FYNNEI. CDR3 nucleotide sequence: TGTGCCAGCAGAACCTACAACTCCTACGAGCAGTACTTC. This sequence encodes CASRTYNSYEQYF.

J is TRBJ1-1 and V is TRBV7-3, with a tentative D call TRBD1 (6 bases). V was clipped by 4 bases and J by 8 bases, with 14 bases between them. The CDR3 has 13 residues. The germline CDR1 and CDR2 sequences are SGHTA and FQGTGA. The CDR3 region has the DNA TGTGCCAGCAGCTCTTACTTAGGGGGGGAAGCTTTCTTT. Translated, it gives CASSSYLGGEAFF. The full variable domain, rest sourced from reference TRBV7-3 and TRBJ1-1, is GAGVSQTPSNKVTEKGKYVELRCDPISGHTALYWYRQSLGQGPEFLIYFQGTGAADDSGLPNDRFFAVRPEGSVSTLKIQRTERGDSAVYLCASSSYLGGEAFFGQGTRLTVV.

The chain carries TRBV19 and TRBJ1-3; no clear D gene. CDR1 and CDR2 (germline): LNHDA, SQIVND (reference sequence). Trimming took 3 bases from V and 1 from J, leaving 7 bases between them. The CDR3 contains 14 residues. DNA for the CDR3: TGTGCCAGTAGTATGATGGTATCTGGAAACACCATATATTTT. Amino acid sequence: CASSMMVSGNTIYF.

The gene calls are TRBV5-1 and TRBJ1-4, with D unresolved. The CDR3 spans 19 residues. V dropped 0 bases and J dropped 6 bases, with 24 bases sitting between them. The germline V gene has CDR1 SGHRS and CDR2 YFSETQ. The CDR3 region is CASSLVVSGKGAWDEKLFF. The CDR3 DNA reads as TGCGCCAGCAGCTTGGTGGTCTCGGGCAAAGGAGCGTGGGATGAAAAACTGTTTTTT.

The chain recombines TRBV7-2 with TRBJ2-7; D not resolved. Germline V gene sequence: CDR1 SGHTA, CDR2 FQGNSA. The V end was cut by 4 bases, the J end by 3 bases, with 7 bases between. There are 12 residues in the CDR3. The CDR3 is CASSSSGYEQYF. CDR3 sequence (DNA): TGTGCCAGCAGCTCCTCCGGCTACGAGCAGTACTTC.

This clone appeared once. The chain joins TRBV9 to TRBJ2-3, with TRBD2 as a possible D gene (5 bases). In germline, CDR1 is SGDLS, CDR2 YYNGEE. This CDR3 has 15 amino acids. Trimming cost V 0 bases and J 8 bases, with 16 bases left between them. CDR3 in amino acids: CASSVGTPVGSTQYF. CDR3 DNA: TGTGCCAGCAGCGTAGGGACCCCTGTGGGGAGTACGCAGTATTTT. Complete variable domain (other parts from reference TRBV9 and TRBJ2-3): DSGVTQTPKHLITATGQRVTLRCSPRSGDLSVYWYQQSLDQGLQFLIQYYNGEERAKGNILERFSAQQFPDLHSELNLSSLELGDSALYFCASSVGTPVGSTQYFGPGTRLTVL.

The chain recombines TRBV27 with TRBJ1-1, with TRBD1 identical over 7 bases. Unmatched junction bases numbered 12, after V lost 5 bases and J lost 9 bases. Germline V gene lookup returns CDR1 MNHEY and CDR2 SMNVEV (reference sequence). The CDR3 sequence is 14 residues long. This CDR3 is CASSLLLDRAKAFF. CDR3 sequence (DNA): TGTGCCAGCAGTCTCCTACTTGACAGGGCCAAAGCTTTCTTT.

This chain uses TRBV30 with TRBJ1-6; D gene unclear. Deletions cut 4 bases from V and 10 bases from J, with 17 bases between. The germline CDR1 and CDR2 sequences are GTSNPN and SVGIG (reference sequence). The CDR3 runs 14 residues. The CDR3 DNA reads as TGTGCCTGGACTCTATCGGGGTCCTTGTCACCCCTCCACTTT. This gives the protein CAWTLSGSLSPLHF. Using reference TRBV30 and TRBJ1-6 for the parts outside the CDR3, the full variable domain is SQTIHQWPATLVQPVGSPLSLECTVEGTSNPNLYWYRQAAGRGLQLLFYSVGIGQISSEVPQNLSASRPQDRQFILSSKKLLLSDSGFYLCAWTLSGSLSPLHFGNGTRLTVT.

The chain uses TRBV25-1 and TRBJ1-5, with D uncertain. The germline V and J ends were trimmed by 1 base and 4 bases, with 8 bases remaining between them. Germline V gene data show CDR1 as MGHDK and CDR2 as SYGVNS. The CDR3 covers 14 residues. The CDR3 spells CASSEWGRNQPQHF. The CDR3 DNA is TGTGCCAGCAGTGAATGGGGAAGAAATCAGCCCCAGCATTTT.

The chain joins TRBV5-6 to TRBJ2-5, with 9 bases matching TRBD1. Germline values: CDR1 SGHDT, CDR2 YYEEEE. The CDR3 runs 14 residues. Trimming removed 3 bases from V and 4 bases from J; junction bases left unmatched: 4. CDR3 nucleotide sequence: TGTGCCAGCAGCTCGGGACAGGGTCCAGAGACCCAGTACTTC. This sequence encodes CASSSGQGPETQYF.

J is TRBJ1-1 and V is TRBV4-1; no firm D call. Trimming removed 1 base at V and 4 bases at J, with 16 bases between. The CDR3 sequence is 16 residues long. Germline lookup yields CDR1 MGHRA and CDR2 YSYEKL. The CDR3 here is CASSQVRFESATEAFF. The CDR3 DNA is TGCGCCAGCAGCCAAGTACGCTTCGAGTCGGCCACTGAAGCTTTCTTT.

The J gene is TRBJ1-5, the V gene TRBV6-6; a possible D gene is TRBD1 (5 bases). This CDR3 is 14 amino acids long. V gave up 2 bases and J gave up 5 bases, with 10 bases separating them. Germline values: CDR1 MNHNY, CDR2 SVGAGI (reference sequence). CDR3 coding DNA: TGTGCCAGCAGTTACGTGGGGGAGTATCAGCCCCAGCATTTT. Translation: CASSYVGEYQPQHF.

V gene TRBV19 combines with J gene TRBJ2-2; 7 bases agree with TRBD2. Germline values: CDR1 LNHDA, CDR2 SQIVND (reference sequence). Trimming removed 6 bases from V and 3 bases from J; junction bases left unmatched: 10. The CDR3 runs to 16 residues. CDR3: CASSRGLDGYTGELFF. DNA of the CDR3: TGTGCCAGTAGCCGAGGACTAGACGGCTACACCGGGGAGCTGTTTTTT.

CDR3 in DNA: TGTGCCAGCAGTCCCGTAGGGGGTGGGGCACGAGGCTACACCTTC. As protein: CASSPVGGGARGYTF. The chain is built from TRBV25-1 and TRBJ1-2; weak D call: TRBD1 (6 bases). This CDR3 spans 15 amino acids. Germline lookup yields CDR1 MGHDK and CDR2 SYGVNS. V was trimmed by 5 bases and J by 8 bases, leaving 21 bases between them.